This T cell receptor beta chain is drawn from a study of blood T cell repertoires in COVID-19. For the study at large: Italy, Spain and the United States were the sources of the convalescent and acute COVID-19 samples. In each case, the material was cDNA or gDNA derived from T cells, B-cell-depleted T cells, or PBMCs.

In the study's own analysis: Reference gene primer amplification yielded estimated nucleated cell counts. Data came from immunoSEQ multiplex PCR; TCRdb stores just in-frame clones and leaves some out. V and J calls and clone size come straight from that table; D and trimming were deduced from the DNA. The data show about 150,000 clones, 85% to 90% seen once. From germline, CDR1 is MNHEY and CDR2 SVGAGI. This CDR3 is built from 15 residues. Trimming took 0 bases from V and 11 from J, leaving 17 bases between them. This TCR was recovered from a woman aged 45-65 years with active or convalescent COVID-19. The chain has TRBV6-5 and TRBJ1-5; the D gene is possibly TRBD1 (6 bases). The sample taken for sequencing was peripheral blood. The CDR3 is CASSYSKGVKGAQHF. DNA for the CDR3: TGTGCCAGCAGTTACTCCAAGGGGGTAAAGGGAGCCCAGCATTTT.